This T cell receptor beta chain came from a study of high-grade serous ovarian cancer treatment subgroups. At the level of the study: Samples averaged around 14,000 reads and around 7,000 unique TCR beta rearrangements.

The tumor samples were collected prior to definitive surgery or chemotherapy. The CDR3 has 16 amino acids. V lost 0 bases to trimming and J lost 2 bases; unmatched junction nucleotides: 7. Germline lookup yields CDR1 SGHVS and CDR2 FNYEAQ. Regarding this clone: Its antigen is undetermined.

Overall study results and limits: Higher neoantigen levels went with greater TCR clonal relatedness. Same-patient tumor repertoires overlapped at roughly 0.095 to 0.79; different patients barely overlapped. These tumor repertoires lack spatial information from bulk sequencing.

Libraries were prepared by immunoSEQ multiplex PCR; TCRdb keeps only in-frame clonotypes and omits some of them. Among thousands of clones listed, about two thirds were seen once. V gene TRBV7-6 combines with J gene TRBJ2-7; TRBD1 aligns across 7 bases. The sample consisted of tumor tissue. The clonotype was recovered from a human donor with high-grade serous ovarian cancer. Written as DNA, the CDR3 is TGTGCCAGCAGCTTAGCGTACGGGACAGAGACCTACGAGCAGTACTTC. Translating gives CASSLAYGTETYEQYF.